A selection of T cell receptor beta chains follows, all from one sample in a study of vaccination effects on CD4 cells after COVID-19. Libraries were prepared by immunoSEQ multiplex PCR; TCRdb keeps only in-frame clonotypes and omits some of them. This table holds around 79,000 clones, approximately 74% found once. These receptors are not linked to any known antigen. The sequencing here drew on CD4+ T cells from PBMCs cultured with HCoV-229E spike peptides, taken before COVID-19 vaccination. Receptors originate from a human donor who received a COVID-19 vaccine. Each CDR3 is given without its conserved first and last residue.

TRBJ1-5 | 11 | TRBV11-1 | ASSESLNQPQH
TRBJ2-3 | 11 | TRBV6-2/TRBV6-3 | ASSRKGPDTQY
TRBJ2-3 | 12 | TRBV10-1 | ASSSLLSTDTQY
TRBJ2-4 | 11 | TRBV7-3 | ASSPVPGQNQY
TRBJ1-3 | 14 | TRBV7-8 | ASSFGLTVSGNTIY
TRBJ2-2 | 13 | TRBV18 | ASSPRGTNTGELF
TRBJ1-3 | 12 | TRBV7-9 | ASVRQGSGNTIY
TRBJ2-4 | 16 | TRBV5-6 | ASSLKGPAPKAKNIQY
TRBJ2-5 | 11 | TRBV5-1 | ASSLSGFETQY
TRBJ1-6 | 13 | TRBV9 | ASSVGQGFYSPLH
TRBJ2-5 | 16 | TRBV4-2 | ASSQGLAGGLLERTQY
TRBJ2-1 | 14 | TRBV5-1 | ASSYISGGTYNEQF
TRBJ1-1 | 11 | TRBV19 | ASSIEINTEAF
TRBJ1-6 | 14 | TRBV10-2 | ASVNRDSSYNSPLH